The clone carrying this TCR beta chain was counted only a few times. Antigen specificity is unknown. This CDR3 is built from 12 residues. Germline lookup yields CDR1 SGHVS and CDR2 FNYEAQ. J lost 10 bases, V lost 6 bases, and 8 bases had no gene match. The sample is drawn from a study of blood T cells in healthy people across ages. The study, taken as a whole, reports: The study could not conclusively compare naive and antigen-experienced cells, given its unsorted PBMCs. With age, beta diversity per million T cells declined roughly linearly, significantly by 30 to 50. The diversity estimates, figures obtained from one million T cells, were considered underestimates.

A J-beta primer mix and a sample-barcoded 5' primer were used in a second PCR of roughly 6 to 12 cycles. Every cDNA molecule bore a tag from a template-switch adaptor containing 12 random nucleotides. TCRdb reprocessed the 5' RACE reads with MiXCR, giving one entry per CDR3 protein. The data contain over 1.5 million distinct CDR3 sequences, less than 50% of them seen just once; the ten biggest clones take up around 2.1%. Input material: blood. The TCR comes from a woman aged 40 to 49 in good health. The rearrangement uses TRBV7-6 and TRBJ2-7; 8 bases line up with TRBD2. The CDR3, as DNA: TGTGCCAGCAGTTTGGCCGGGAGGGCCCAGTACTTC. It encodes CASSLAGRAQYF.